These 21 T cell receptor beta chains share one sample of origin, sequenced in a study of early T cells in non-severe SARS-CoV-2 infection listed by TCRdb under 2021. Libraries were built with 5' RACE. For sequencing, a NextSeq 500 was employed. TCRdb trimmed public reads at Q25 via fastp, called clones via MiXCR and kept in-frame beta chains. One record per CDR3 amino acid sequence lists the most common genes and DNA. This sample has around 94,000 distinct CDR3 sequences in its table, and around 13% of those were observed once. The top ten constitute 6% to 7.5% of the sample. Sequencing was done on a sample of whole blood. These receptors all come from an adult who was a healthcare worker with PCR-confirmed SARS-CoV-2 infection or an uninfected control (not recorded which).

This clonotype has more than one count but fewer than ten. The gene calls are TRBV7-9 and TRBJ1-6; 9 bases align to TRBD1. Germline V gene lookup returns CDR1 SEHNR and CDR2 FQNEAQ (reference sequence). The CDR3 contains 14 residues. The J segment lost 9 bases and the V segment lost 8 bases, leaving 8 bases of the junction unmatched. As DNA, the CDR3 is TGTGCCAGCTCCAGTGGGACAGGGTCTTCACCCCTCCACTTT. Translation: CASSSGTGSSPLHF.

This clonotype was seen at least ten times. V and J are TRBV9 and TRBJ2-7, with TRBD1 identical over 8 bases. Trimming cost V 3 bases and J 6 bases; bases outside gene matches: 14. This CDR3 has 16 residues. The germline V gene encodes CDR1 SGDLS and CDR2 YYNGEE. CDR3 sequence: CASSATTGQASGEQYF. In DNA, the CDR3 is TGTGCCAGCAGCGCCACGACGGGACAGGCATCGGGCGAGCAGTACTTC.

This rearrangement joins TRBV4-1 to TRBJ2-2; possible D gene TRBD2, 5 bases. The CDR3 is 13 residues long. Germline CDR1 is MGHRA and CDR2 is YSYEKL. V lost 3 bases, J lost 6 bases, and 8 bases lay in between. The CDR3 nucleotides read TGCGCCAGCAGCCAGAGGGTTCCCGGGGAGCTGTTTTTT. Translating it yields CASSQRVPGELFF.

This clonotype showed up just a few times. The chain carries TRBV6-1 and TRBJ2-3; D is unclear. The CDR3 has 12 amino acids. Germline V gene data show CDR1 as MNHNS and CDR2 as SASEGT. The germline V and J ends were trimmed by 2 bases and 4 bases, with 4 bases remaining between them. In nucleotides, the CDR3 is TGTGCCAGCAGTGAAAGATCAGATACGCAGTATTTT. This encodes CASSERSDTQYF.

This clonotype was detected many times. The chain joins TRBV5-1 to TRBJ1-1; D remains unclear. CDR3 size: 14 residues. Germline V gene lookup returns CDR1 SGHRS and CDR2 YFSETQ. Trimming cost V 0 bases and J 1 base, with 7 bases left between them. CDR3 sequence: CASSLASRNTEAFF. The DNA for the CDR3 is TGCGCCAGCAGCTTGGCCTCGAGGAACACTGAAGCTTTCTTT.

This clonotype has at least ten counts. The gene calls are TRBV18 and TRBJ1-5; TRBD1 agrees at 7 bases. The CDR3 contains 14 residues. V lost 6 bases, J lost 3 bases, and 5 bases stayed unmatched. Germline V gene lookup returns CDR1 KGHSH and CDR2 LQKENI. The DNA of the CDR3 is TGTGCCAGCTCGCTTGGGACAGACAATCAGCCCCAGCATTTT. Its protein is CASSLGTDNQPQHF.

This clonotype was found many times. The gene calls are TRBV7-9 and TRBJ2-2; a weak D match, TRBD2 (5 bases). The V end lost 3 bases, the J end lost 3 bases, and 11 bases lay between the germline ends. Germline V lookup: CDR1 SEHNR, CDR2 FQNEAQ (reference sequence). The CDR3 is 15 residues long. CDR3 DNA: TGTGCCAGCAGCTTCGCTAGCACTCACACCGGGGAGCTGTTTTTT. Amino acid sequence: CASSFASTHTGELFF.

This clonotype was counted at least ten times. The V gene is TRBV4-1, the J gene TRBJ2-3; 7 positions match TRBD2. The CDR3 sequence is 19 residues long. Per the germline V gene, CDR1 is MGHRA and CDR2 is YSYEKL. V lost 0 bases, J lost 0 bases, and 12 bases stayed unmatched. This CDR3 is CASSQDFVPAAGSTDTQYF. In DNA form, the CDR3 reads TGCGCCAGCAGCCAAGACTTCGTGCCGGCAGCGGGAAGCACAGATACGCAGTATTTT.

This clonotype was picked up many times. The V and J genes are TRBV29-1 and TRBJ2-3; TRBD2 aligns across 8 bases. V was pared by 4 bases and J by 0 bases, with 3 bases of the junction left unmatched. Germline V lookup: CDR1 SQVTM, CDR2 ANQGSEA. This CDR3 region has 14 residues. Here the CDR3 reads CSVAQRGSTDTQYF. The CDR3, as DNA: TGCAGCGTTGCGCAGCGGGGGAGCACAGATACGCAGTATTTT.

The chain combines TRBV28 with TRBJ2-2; D gene ambiguous. V lost 1 base and J 4 bases, leaving 7 bases between the germline ends. The CDR3 runs 14 residues. Germline V lookup: CDR1 MDHEN, CDR2 SYDVKM. CDR3: CASSLLGSTGELFF. As DNA, the CDR3 is TGTGCCAGCAGTTTATTAGGTTCCACCGGGGAGCTGTTTTTT.

In this sample, this clonotype turned up a few times. J is TRBJ2-1 and V is TRBV19, with TRBD1 identical over 7 bases. CDR1 and CDR2 (germline): LNHDA, SQIVND (reference sequence). V was pared by 4 bases and J by 9 bases, with 6 bases of the junction left unmatched. The CDR3 has 13 residues. DNA for the CDR3: TGTGCCAGTAGTAGGACAGGAGTCAGTGAGCAGTTCTTC. The encoded protein is CASSRTGVSEQFF.

This chain connects TRBV6-5 to TRBJ1-1; D remains unclear. Deletions cut 6 bases from V and 0 bases from J, with 8 bases between. In germline, CDR1 is MNHEY, CDR2 SVGAGI. The CDR3 spans 13 residues. The CDR3 DNA reads TGTGCCAGCAGAAGAGGGCTGAACACTGAAGCTTTCTTT. Translating gives CASRRGLNTEAFF.

The chain employs TRBV5-5 and TRBJ2-7; D may be TRBD2 (6 bases). V was cut by 0 bases and J by 6 bases, with 13 bases left in between. The CDR3 is 14 amino acids. CDR1 is SGHKS, CDR2 YYEKEE, per germline (reference sequence). CDR3 sequence (DNA): TGTGCCAGCAGCTTGGCGGGGGAACCTCCCGAGCAGTACTTC. Encoded protein: CASSLAGEPPEQYF.

The table lists this clonotype with a few counts. The chain links TRBV12-3 or TRBV12-4 to TRBJ1-6; no clear D. V lost 5 bases to trimming and J lost 9 bases, with 11 bases between them. The CDR3 is 13 amino acids. In DNA form, the CDR3 reads TGTGCCAGCAGTCCCAGCCAAGGTTCACCCCTCCACTTT. Residues: CASSPSQGSPLHF.

This clonotype was counted at least ten times. CDR3 sequence (DNA): TGTGCCAGCAAACTGACCCGCTCAAGCCCCCCTGGGGCCAACGTCCTGACTTTC. As protein: CASKLTRSSPPGANVLTF. J is TRBJ2-6 and V is TRBV27; D call uncertain. V lost 7 bases to trimming and J lost 2 bases, with 21 bases between them. The length of the CDR3 is 18 residues. CDR1 MNHEY and CDR2 SMNVEV come from the germline V gene (reference sequence). The full variable domain, rest sourced from reference TRBV27 and TRBJ2-6, is EAQVTQNPRYLITVTGKKLTVTCSQNMNHEYMSWYRQDPGLGLRQIYYSMNVEVTDKGDVPEGYKVSRKEKRNFPLILESPSPNQTSLYFCASKLTRSSPPGANVLTFGAGSRLTVL.

The gene calls are TRBV28 and TRBJ2-7; tentatively, D is TRBD1 (5 bases). This CDR3 is 12 amino acids long. The ends were cut back, 6 bases at V and 7 bases at J, with 13 bases in the middle. Germline V gene sequence: CDR1 MDHEN, CDR2 SYDVKM. The DNA for the CDR3 is TGTGCCAGCAGCCACAGGCGTTGGGAGCAGTACTTC. Translated: CASSHRRWEQYF.

The V call is TRBV20-1, the J call TRBJ1-6, with a possible D match to TRBD1 (5 bases). Germline values: CDR1 DFQATT, CDR2 SNEGSKA (reference sequence). V was shortened by 0 bases and J by 10 bases, with 10 bases between the two germline ends. The CDR3 runs 13 residues. The CDR3 sequence is CSARDRDRSPLHF. CDR3 DNA: TGCAGTGCTAGAGATCGCGACAGATCACCCCTCCACTTT.

This clonotype was counted at least ten times. The chain employs TRBV7-2 and TRBJ1-1; D gene uncertain. Trimming took off 2 bases at V and 7 bases at J, with 11 bases between the two ends. This CDR3 has 13 amino acids. Germline CDR1 SGHTA, CDR2 FQGNSA. CDR3 region: CASSLTMGSEAFF. The CDR3 DNA reads as TGTGCCAGCAGCTTAACTATGGGGAGTGAAGCTTTCTTT.

This clonotype was recorded many times. V and J are TRBV12-3 or TRBV12-4 and TRBJ2-3, with a tentative D call TRBD2 (6 bases). This CDR3 spans 14 amino acids. Between the trimmed V and J ends, which lost 3 bases and 6 bases, there was a span of 13 bases. The CDR3 DNA reads TGTGCCAGCAGTTTGTCTGGGACTCCGGATACGCAGTATTTT. Translating gives CASSLSGTPDTQYF.

At least ten counts were recorded for this clonotype. The chain has TRBV10-3 and TRBJ2-3; D ambiguous. Per the germline V gene, CDR1 is ENHRY and CDR2 is SYGVKD. The CDR3 runs to 11 residues. Trimming took 6 bases from V and 6 from J, leaving 7 bases between them. The CDR3 DNA is TGTGCCATCAGAGGGATTGATACGCAGTATTTT. It is translated as CAIRGIDTQYF.

The gene calls are TRBV20-1 and TRBJ2-7; D gene uncertain. V lost 3 bases and J 2 bases, leaving 11 bases between the germline ends. This CDR3 comprises 13 residues. Germline V gene data show CDR1 as DFQATT and CDR2 as SNEGSKA (reference sequence). CDR3: CSARDNLAYEQYF. CDR3 DNA: TGCAGTGCTAGGGATAATTTAGCCTACGAGCAGTACTTC.